Following are 21 T cell receptor beta chains from one sample sequenced in a study of cytomegalovirus exposure and HLA in healthy donors. Primers included in the PCR were 60 Vbeta and 13 Jbeta primers. The protocol was immunoSEQ multiplex PCR, while the TCRdb copy is restricted to in-frame clones and leaves out a portion. The listing contains 130,000 to 150,000 clones. The specimen sequenced was PBMCs. Receptors originate from a male donor in good health and CMV-seronegative.

With respect to this clone: Distinct nucleotide sequences in the sample also encode this CDR3. The chain uses TRBV30 and TRBJ2-4; D is unresolved. This CDR3 is built from 13 residues. CDR1 is GTSNPN, CDR2 SVGIG, per germline (reference sequence). V lost 2 bases, J lost 8 bases, and 13 bases lay in between. DNA of the CDR3: TGTGCCTGGAGTCTAGAGTTCCCCGACATTCAGTACTTC. Translation gives CAWSLEFPDIQYF.

V and J are TRBV27 and TRBJ2-2, with 8 bases that match TRBD2. The J segment lost 5 bases and the V segment lost 3 bases, leaving 11 bases of the junction unmatched. Germline V gene data show CDR1 as MNHEY and CDR2 as SMNVEV (reference sequence). The CDR3 is 17 amino acids. The CDR3 here is CASSFDPGGPWTGELFF. In DNA, the CDR3 is TGTGCCAGCAGTTTCGATCCGGGAGGGCCGTGGACCGGGGAGCTGTTTTTT.

V gene TRBV7-2 combines with J gene TRBJ1-6; D is unresolved. The CDR3 is 12 residues long. The V and J ends lost 7 bases and 10 bases respectively, with 11 bases between them. In germline, CDR1 is SGHTA, CDR2 FQGNSA. CDR3 in amino acids: CASTTRWSPLHF. Written as DNA, the CDR3 is TGTGCCAGCACCACCCGGTGGTCACCCCTCCACTTT.

The J gene is TRBJ1-1, the V gene TRBV30; no clear D gene. Deletions cut 4 bases from V and 7 bases from J, with 10 bases between. This CDR3 spans 11 amino acids. Looked up from germline, CDR1 is GTSNPN and CDR2 is SVGIG (reference sequence). DNA for the CDR3: TGTGCCTGGATATTACGGTTTGAAGCTTTCTTT. It yields the protein CAWILRFEAFF.

CDR3 residues: CASRVGRGRLVEQYF. The DNA for the CDR3 is TGTGCCAGCCGAGTGGGCAGGGGGCGCTTGGTCGAGCAGTACTTC. This chain links TRBV18 with TRBJ2-7, with 8 bases aligning to TRBD1. V shed 8 bases and J 6 bases; nucleotides not matched to a gene: 15. The germline V gene has CDR1 KGHSH and CDR2 LQKENI. The CDR3 runs to 15 residues.

The chain joins TRBV2 to TRBJ1-1; 9 bases are a match to TRBD1. Germline values: CDR1 SNHLY, CDR2 FYNNEI. This CDR3 is 13 amino acids long. J lost 4 bases, V lost 7 bases, and 4 bases had no gene match. CDR3 DNA: TGTGCCAGCATCCTACAGGGGGCCACTGAAGCTTTCTTT. Its protein is CASILQGATEAFF.

The gene calls are TRBV4-2 and TRBJ2-4, with 14 nucleotides matching TRBD2. The V and J ends lost 7 bases and 6 bases, in that order; junction bases with no gene match: 5. The CDR3 sequence is 15 residues long. CDR1 LGHNA and CDR2 YNFKEQ come from the germline V gene. CDR3 DNA sequence: TGTGCCAGCACGACTAGCGGGAGGGATCTAAACATTCAGTACTTC. It yields the protein CASTTSGRDLNIQYF.

The gene calls are TRBV30 and TRBJ2-5, with 9 bases matching TRBD2. Trimming cost V 1 base and J 3 bases; bases outside gene matches: 9. The germline V gene has CDR1 GTSNPN and CDR2 SVGIG (reference sequence). This CDR3 is 16 amino acids long. CDR3 amino acids: CAWSEISGRLEETQYF. As DNA, the CDR3 is TGTGCCTGGAGTGAGATTAGCGGGAGATTGGAAGAGACCCAGTACTTC.

This chain links TRBV19 with TRBJ2-7; 8 nucleotides line up with TRBD1. The trim removed 3 bases at V and 6 bases at J, leaving 4 bases unmatched. This CDR3 comprises 13 residues. Germline V CDR1 and CDR2: LNHDA, SQIVND (reference sequence). The CDR3 sequence is CASSILTGGEQYF. The CDR3 DNA reads TGTGCCAGTAGTATCCTCACAGGGGGCGAGCAGTACTTC. Full variable domain (rest looked up from reference TRBV19 and TRBJ2-7): DGGITQSPKYLFRKEGQNVTLSCEQNLNHDAMYWYRQDPGQGLRLIYYSQIVNDFQKGDIAEGYSVSREKKESFPLTVTSAQKNPTAFYLCASSILTGGEQYFGPGTRLTVT.

V is TRBV20-1 and J is TRBJ2-7, with D unresolved. This CDR3 is built from 10 residues. Germline V CDR1 and CDR2: DFQATT, SNEGSKA (reference sequence). V was cut by 3 bases and J by 3 bases, with 3 bases left in between. The CDR3 here is CSASSYEQYF. The CDR3 DNA follows: TGCAGTGCTAGTAGCTACGAGCAGTACTTC.

The chain employs TRBV25-1 and TRBJ2-7; 8 positions match TRBD1. The CDR3 has 14 residues. V was clipped by 3 bases and J by 3 bases; unmatched bases: 4. CDR1 MGHDK and CDR2 SYGVNS come from the germline V gene. The CDR3 spells CASSELDRDYEQYF. CDR3 nucleotides: TGTGCCAGCAGTGAGCTGGACAGGGACTACGAGCAGTACTTC.

This CDR3 reads CASSYGRGSTEAFF. The DNA for the CDR3 is TGTGCCAGCAGCTACGGTCGGGGGAGCACTGAAGCTTTCTTT. This chain links TRBV7-2 with TRBJ1-1; a possible D gene is TRBD1 (5 bases). Germline V gives CDR1 SGHTA, CDR2 FQGNSA. CDR3 size: 14 residues. The V gene lost 4 bases and the J gene lost 4 bases, with 13 bases spanning the gap.

The chain is built from TRBV28 and TRBJ1-5; perhaps TRBD1 as D (5 bases). The germline V gene encodes CDR1 MDHEN and CDR2 SYDVKM. V dropped 3 bases and J dropped 1 base, with 10 bases sitting between them. The CDR3 consists of 15 residues. CDR3 protein: CASSFAGGSNQPQHF. For the CDR3, the DNA is TGTGCCAGCAGTTTTGCCGGGGGGAGCAATCAGCCCCAGCATTTT.

The rearrangement links TRBV6-5 to TRBJ1-1; 9 positions agree with TRBD1. The CDR3 totals 15 residues. Unmatched junction bases numbered 3, after V lost 0 bases and J lost 4 bases. Germline V lookup: CDR1 MNHEY, CDR2 SVGAGI. The CDR3 coding sequence is TGTGCCAGCAGTTACTCGATGACAGGGGGCACTGAAGCTTTCTTT. This encodes CASSYSMTGGTEAFF.

J is TRBJ2-2 and V is TRBV6-5; possible D gene TRBD2, 6 bases. This CDR3 spans 14 amino acids. Between the trimmed V and J ends, which lost 1 base and 3 bases, there was a span of 6 bases. Germline loops: CDR1 MNHEY, CDR2 SVGAGI. CDR3 region: CASSYWGDTGELFF. Here the CDR3 DNA reads TGTGCCAGCAGTTACTGGGGGGACACCGGGGAGCTGTTTTTT.

This chain links TRBV28 with TRBJ1-3; D is unresolved. The germline V gene encodes CDR1 MDHEN and CDR2 SYDVKM. Deletions cut 10 bases from V and 0 bases from J, with 16 bases between. This CDR3 is 15 amino acids long. The CDR3 protein is CATQAGTYSGNTIYF. The CDR3 DNA is TGTGCCACTCAAGCGGGCACCTACTCTGGAAACACCATATATTTT.

The chain has TRBV5-1 and TRBJ1-1; TRBD1 matches at 9 bases. Losses at the gene ends were 4 bases for V and 5 bases for J; bases not matched to a gene: 9. There are 15 residues in the CDR3. Per germline, CDR1 SGHRS and CDR2 YFSETQ. Written as DNA, the CDR3 is TGCGCCAGCAGCCCCGAACAGGGGGCATGGACTGAAGCTTTCTTT. Protein sequence: CASSPEQGAWTEAFF.

This chain uses TRBV7-8 with TRBJ1-2, with 7 bases identical to TRBD1. CDR3 length: 16 amino acids. The ends lost 1 base at V and 5 bases at J; junction bases unmatched: 10. Germline lookup yields CDR1 SGHVS and CDR2 FQNEAQ. The CDR3 nucleotides are TGTGCCAGCAGCTTAGGGCGGTCGACAGGGTTTTATGGCTACACCTTC. Amino acid sequence: CASSLGRSTGFYGYTF.

The chain employs TRBV10-2 and TRBJ1-6; no clear D. This CDR3 has 12 amino acids. V lost 6 bases and J lost 7, with 7 bases in between. CDR1 is WSHSY, CDR2 SAAADI, per germline. Here the CDR3 reads CASRSQNSPLHF. The CDR3 DNA follows: TGCGCCAGCAGGTCACAGAATTCACCCCTCCACTTT.

The chain recombines TRBV5-1 with TRBJ2-7; D call uncertain. Germline assignment: CDR1 SGHRS and CDR2 YFSETQ. Trimming left V 2 bases short and J 2 bases short, with 8 bases between. The CDR3 contains 13 residues. CDR3 in DNA: TGCGCCAGCAGCTTCCCAGGCCCCTACGAGCAGTACTTC. Protein sequence: CASSFPGPYEQYF.

This chain links TRBV7-9 with TRBJ1-2, with TRBD1 identical over 9 bases. The CDR3 loop spans 14 amino acids. The ends lost 0 bases at V and 8 bases at J; junction bases unmatched: 4. The V gene's germline CDR1 is SEHNR and CDR2 FQNEAQ (reference sequence). CDR3 sequence: CASSLATGGGGYTF. The CDR3 DNA sequence: TGTGCCAGCAGCTTAGCGACAGGGGGAGGCGGCTACACCTTC.